This T cell receptor (beta chain) was profiled in a study of CD8+ T cells in alopecia areata. Whole-study results and caveats: Scalp specimens additionally yield sequences from normal skin's resident alphabeta T cells.

The V end lost 3 bases, the J end lost 1 base, and 4 bases lay between the germline ends. The CDR3 is 11 residues long. The germline V gene encodes CDR1 GTSNPN and CDR2 SVGIG (reference sequence). This clone was detected a few times. Its cognate antigen is unknown. Peripheral blood and lesional scalp punch biopsies came from alopecia areata patients. Extracted from the samples, RNA was reverse transcribed into cDNA to serve as the sequencing template. Only in-frame clones appear in the TCRdb table, and some are missing; sequencing was by immunoSEQ multiplex PCR. The profile shows 50,000 to 70,000 clones, around 40% of them singletons.

The sample consisted of NKG2D-low CD8+ T cells sorted from blood. The sequence was obtained from a human donor with alopecia areata. This chain links TRBV30 with TRBJ2-7; D remains ambiguous. The CDR3 DNA is TGTGCCTGGAGCCTTTCCTACGAGCAGTACTTC. Translation gives CAWSLSYEQYF.